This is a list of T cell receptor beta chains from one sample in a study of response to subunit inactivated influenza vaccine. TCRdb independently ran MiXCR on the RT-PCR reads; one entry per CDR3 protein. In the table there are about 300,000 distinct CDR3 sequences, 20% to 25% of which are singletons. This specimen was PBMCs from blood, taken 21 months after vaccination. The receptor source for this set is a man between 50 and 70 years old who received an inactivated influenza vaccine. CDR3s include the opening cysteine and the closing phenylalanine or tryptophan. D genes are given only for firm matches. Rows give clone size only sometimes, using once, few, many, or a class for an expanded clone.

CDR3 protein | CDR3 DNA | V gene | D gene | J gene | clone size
CASNPLGQAVGTQYF | TGTGCCAGCAACCCCCTCGGACAGGCCGTGGGGACCCAGTACTTC | TRBV7-9 | TRBD1 | TRBJ2-5 | .
CASSPGTGFNSPLHF | TGTGCCAGCAGCCCCGGGACAGGGTTTAATTCACCCCTCCACTTT | TRBV6-1 | TRBD1 | TRBJ1-6 | few
CASSQEDYNEQFF | TGTGCCAGCAGCCAAGAGGACTACAATGAGCAGTTCTTC | TRBV4-2 | . | TRBJ2-1 | few
CASSFFSQNTEAFF | TGTGCCAGCAGTTTCTTTTCGCAAAACACTGAAGCTTTCTTT | TRBV12-3/TRBV12-4 | . | TRBJ1-1 | .
CASSLNPSAGNTIYF | TGTGCCAGCAGCTTAAACCCCAGCGCCGGAAACACCATATATTTT | TRBV7-3 | . | TRBJ1-3 | few
CASSQGLANYNEQFF | TGTGCCAGCAGCCAGGGACTAGCGAACTACAATGAGCAGTTCTTC | TRBV3-1 | TRBD2 | TRBJ2-1 | few
CASSSRTSVGTGELFF | TGTGCCAGCAGCTCGAGGACTAGCGTGGGCACCGGGGAGCTGTTTTTT | TRBV7-9 | TRBD2 | TRBJ2-2 | few
CASGPGIQETQYF | TGTGCCAGCGGACCTGGCATACAAGAGACCCAGTACTTC | TRBV18 | . | TRBJ2-5 | few
CASSLRGGPGYGYTF | TGTGCCAGCAGTTTACGTGGGGGGCCCGGCTATGGCTACACCTTC | TRBV28 | . | TRBJ1-2 | .
CSARNLGLTYEQYF | TGCAGTGCTAGAAACCTAGGACTTACCTACGAGCAGTACTTC | TRBV20-1 | . | TRBJ2-7 | few
CASIKNREAFF | TGCGCCAGCATAAAAAACAGGGAAGCTTTCTTT | TRBV5-1 | . | TRBJ1-1 | .
CAISAGQGLYGYTF | TGTGCCATCAGTGCTGGACAGGGGCTCTATGGCTACACCTTC | TRBV10-3 | TRBD1 | TRBJ1-2 | .
CASSQYYLSEQYF | TGTGCCAGCAGCCAATATTATCTTTCGGAGCAGTACTTC | TRBV7-8 | . | TRBJ2-7 | few
CASSYAAGGLYEQYF | TGTGCCAGCAGCTATGCAGCGGGAGGTTTATACGAGCAGTACTTC | TRBV3-1 | TRBD2 | TRBJ2-7 | .
CASSAGQGKDEKLFF | TGCGCCAGCAGCGCAGGACAGGGGAAGGATGAAAAACTGTTTTTT | TRBV5-1 | TRBD1 | TRBJ1-4 | .
CASSPRGDTDTQYF | TGTGCCAGCAGCCCCCGCGGGGACACAGATACGCAGTATTTT | TRBV14 | . | TRBJ2-3 | many
CSARNFQGAYEQYF | TGCAGTGCTAGAAACTTCCAAGGGGCATACGAGCAGTACTTC | TRBV20-1 | . | TRBJ2-7 | .
CASSRGTSGSTDTQYF | TGTGCCAGCAGTCGGGGGACTAGCGGGTCGACAGATACGCAGTATTTT | TRBV12-3/TRBV12-4 | TRBD2 | TRBJ2-3 | many
CASSFSGTGRTTNEKLFF | TGTGCCAGCAGCTTTTCCGGGACAGGGAGGACTACTAATGAAAAACTGTTTTTT | TRBV5-5 | TRBD1 | TRBJ1-4 | .
CASSPWSVNTEAFF | TGTGCCAGCTCACCATGGTCTGTGAACACTGAAGCTTTCTTT | TRBV18 | . | TRBJ1-1 | many
CASSQGLGKGASESFF | TGCGCCAGCAGCCAAGGGCTAGGTAAAGGGGCCTCTGAATCTTTCTTT | TRBV4-3 | . | TRBJ1-1 | .
CASSQDGFGDGYTF | TGCGCCAGCAGCCAAGATGGGTTCGGGGATGGCTACACCTTC | TRBV4-3 | . | TRBJ1-2 | .
CAISGLLAYEQYF | TGTGCCATCAGTGGGTTATTAGCCTACGAGCAGTACTTC | TRBV10-3 | . | TRBJ2-7 | .
CASRFSRGEQFF | TGTGCCAGCAGGTTTTCAAGGGGTGAGCAGTTCTTC | TRBV11-2 | . | TRBJ2-1 | few
CASSQVGRLNTEAFF | TGCGCCAGCAGCCAAGTGGGTAGATTGAACACTGAAGCTTTCTTT | TRBV4-3 | . | TRBJ1-1 | few
CSARFLADSYEQYF | TGCAGTGCTAGATTCCTGGCGGACTCCTACGAGCAGTACTTC | TRBV20-1 | . | TRBJ2-7 | .
CSARPQGGRSPLHF | TGCAGTGCTAGACCCCAGGGGGGGCGGTCACCCCTCCACTTT | TRBV20-1 | TRBD1 | TRBJ1-6 | few
CASSPSGGAEAFF | TGCGCCAGCAGCCCCTCAGGCGGGGCTGAAGCTTTCTTT | TRBV4-3 | . | TRBJ1-1 | few
CASRIVQGFYNEQFF | TGCGCCAGCAGAATTGTACAGGGGTTCTACAATGAGCAGTTCTTC | TRBV5-1 | TRBD1 | TRBJ2-1 | few
CASSQDRRYEQFF | TGCGCCAGCAGCCAAGATCGGCGTTATGAGCAGTTCTTC | TRBV4-3 | . | TRBJ2-1 | few
CASSQQDSPLHF | TGTGCCAGCAGCCAGCAGGATTCACCCCTCCACTTT | TRBV14 | . | TRBJ1-6 | .
CASSQKTGGENTEAFF | TGTGCCAGCTCACAAAAAACAGGGGGCGAGAACACTGAAGCTTTCTTT | TRBV18 | TRBD1 | TRBJ1-1 | many
CASSLDPVYGYTF | TGTGCCAGCAGCTTGGATCCAGTCTATGGCTACACCTTC | TRBV5-4 | . | TRBJ1-2 | few